The table lists the clone carrying this TCR beta chain with a count of one. The sample originates from a study of blood T cell repertoires in COVID-19. Only in-frame clones appear in the TCRdb table, and some are missing; sequencing was by immunoSEQ multiplex PCR. The table has about 220,000 clones, 70% to 90% seen once. The origin of this receptor is a woman in her 70s with COVID-19, enrolled during active disease. Sequencing was carried out using peripheral blood.

In DNA form, the CDR3 reads TGTGCCAGTAGTCCGGGACAGGGGGATGGAGAGACCCAGTACTTC. Amino acid sequence: CASSPGQGDGETQYF. The rearrangement joins TRBV19 to TRBJ2-5; 11 bases agree with TRBD1. V was clipped by 5 bases and J by 4 bases; unmatched bases: 6. There are 15 residues in the CDR3. In germline, CDR1 is LNHDA, CDR2 SQIVND (reference sequence). Drawing the rest from reference TRBV19 and TRBJ2-5, the complete variable domain is DGGITQSPKYLFRKEGQNVTLSCEQNLNHDAMYWYRQDPGQGLRLIYYSQIVNDFQKGDIAEGYSVSREKKESFPLTVTSAQKNPTAFYLCASSPGQGDGETQYFGPGTRLLVL.